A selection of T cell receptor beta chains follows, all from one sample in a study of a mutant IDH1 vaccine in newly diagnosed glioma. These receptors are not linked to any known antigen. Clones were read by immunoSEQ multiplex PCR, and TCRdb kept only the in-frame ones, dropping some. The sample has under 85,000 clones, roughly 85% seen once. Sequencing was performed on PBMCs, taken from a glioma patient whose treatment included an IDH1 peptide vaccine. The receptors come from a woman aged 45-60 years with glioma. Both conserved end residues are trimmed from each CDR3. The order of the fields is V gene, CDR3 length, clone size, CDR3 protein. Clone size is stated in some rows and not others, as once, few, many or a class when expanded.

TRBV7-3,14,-,ASSFGRRLGTDTQY
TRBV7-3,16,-,ASSLRGGLAGHQETQY
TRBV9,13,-,ASSQRGLGDYGYT
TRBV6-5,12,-,ASTWTTSGETQY
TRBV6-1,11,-,ALGQLLNTEAF
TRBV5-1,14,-,ASSLASGRTTGELF
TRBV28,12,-,ASSLWQSSYEQY
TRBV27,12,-,ASSLLTGGTEAF
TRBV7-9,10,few,ASSPGAEKLF
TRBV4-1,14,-,ASSQEGYAFGGEQY
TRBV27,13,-,ASSLSAELNYGYT
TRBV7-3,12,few,ASSLGLAFDEQF
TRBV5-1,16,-,ASSLGYSTGFNTDTQY
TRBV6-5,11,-,ASSPTGANVLT
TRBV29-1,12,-,SVASGSDTDTQY
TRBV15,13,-,ATSRGGQGTDTQY
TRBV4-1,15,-,ASSQDAEQGTVETQY
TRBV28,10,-,ASSPSTIGQY
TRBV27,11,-,ASSLTGRQPQH
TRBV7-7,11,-,ASSGGVAETQY
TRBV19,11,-,ATSGRAHNEQF
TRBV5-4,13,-,ASSLGTGSTGELF
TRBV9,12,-,ASSVGGDGYEQY